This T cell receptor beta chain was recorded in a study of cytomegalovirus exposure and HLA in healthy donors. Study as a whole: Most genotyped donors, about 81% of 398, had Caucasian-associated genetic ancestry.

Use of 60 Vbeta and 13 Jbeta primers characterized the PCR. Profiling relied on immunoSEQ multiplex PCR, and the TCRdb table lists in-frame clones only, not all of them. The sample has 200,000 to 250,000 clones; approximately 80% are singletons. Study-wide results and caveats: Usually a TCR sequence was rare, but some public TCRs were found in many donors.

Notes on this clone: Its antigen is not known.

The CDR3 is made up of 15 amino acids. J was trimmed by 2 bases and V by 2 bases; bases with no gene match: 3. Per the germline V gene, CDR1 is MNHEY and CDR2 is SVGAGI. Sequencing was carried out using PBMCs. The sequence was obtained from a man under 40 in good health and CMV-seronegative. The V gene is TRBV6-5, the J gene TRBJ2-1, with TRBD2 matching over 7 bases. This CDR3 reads CASSYTGGAYNEQFF. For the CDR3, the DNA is TGTGCCAGCAGTTACACGGGGGGAGCCTACAATGAGCAGTTCTTC.